Shown below are 23 T cell receptor beta chains from a single sample sequenced in a study of blood T cell repertoires in COVID-19. Sequencing used immunoSEQ multiplex PCR; TCRdb keeps in-frame clones, though not all of them. The table records 200,000 to 300,000 clones, around 86% of them present only once. The sequenced sample was peripheral blood. These receptors originate from a woman aged 55-69 years with COVID-19, enrolled during active disease.

This sequence joins TRBV9 and TRBJ2-5, with 9 positions matching TRBD2. Trimming took 0 bases from V and 4 from J; bases not matched to a gene: 10. The CDR3 spans 17 residues. CDR1 is SGDLS and CDR2 is YYNGEE in the germline V gene. In DNA, the CDR3 is TGTGCCAGCAGCGTAGGAGTTGCGGGAGGGCCGGGAGAGACCCAGTACTTC. Its translation is CASSVGVAGGPGETQYF.

The chain uses TRBV29-1 and TRBJ1-1, with D possibly TRBD1 on 6 matching bases. The germline V gene encodes CDR1 SQVTM and CDR2 ANQGSEA. With 5 bases removed from V and 5 bases from J, the gap between germline ends came to 9 bases. There are 11 residues in the CDR3. The CDR3 reads CSVRDTTEAFF. In nucleotides, the CDR3 is TGCAGCGTTCGGGACACTACTGAAGCTTTCTTT.

The CDR3 sequence is CASATWGQLGDGYTF. In nucleotides, the CDR3 is TGTGCCAGCGCTACTTGGGGGCAGCTTGGGGATGGCTACACCTTC. V is TRBV27 and J is TRBJ1-2; D is perhaps TRBD1 (6 bases). CDR1 MNHEY and CDR2 SMNVEV come from the germline V gene (reference sequence). V shed 8 bases and J shed 6 bases, with 22 bases lying between them. The CDR3 length is 15 residues.

This chain uses TRBV6-5 with TRBJ2-3; 7 bases are a match to TRBD1. This CDR3 contains 12 residues. Germline V gene sequence: CDR1 MNHEY, CDR2 SVGAGI. J was trimmed by 4 bases and V by 9 bases; bases with no gene match: 4. CDR3: CASRQGADTQYF. The CDR3 bases are TGTGCCAGTAGACAGGGTGCAGATACGCAGTATTTT.

The chain employs TRBV28 and TRBJ2-2; no clear D. The V gene lost 4 bases and the J gene lost 4 bases, with 7 bases spanning the gap. The CDR3 totals 13 residues. Germline CDR1 reads MDHEN; CDR2 reads SYDVKM. The CDR3 protein is CASSWSFTGELFF. The CDR3 DNA reads TGTGCCAGCAGTTGGAGTTTCACCGGGGAGCTGTTTTTT.

The J gene is TRBJ2-7, the V gene TRBV29-1; 11 nucleotides match TRBD1. The CDR3 sequence is 13 residues long. Germline loops: CDR1 SQVTM, CDR2 ANQGSEA. The V segment lost 4 bases and the J segment 6 bases; nucleotides outside the gene matches: 5. The DNA of the CDR3 is TGCAGCGTTGTGGACAGGGGGCGATCCGAGCAGTACTTC. Translating gives CSVVDRGRSEQYF.

A remark on this clone: Being one base from a much bigger clone, this may be a read error. The rearrangement uses TRBV28 and TRBJ2-2, with TRBD2 identical over 9 bases. After removal of 6 bases from V and 1 base from J, the junction contained 0 bases not matched to a gene. Germline CDR1 and CDR2: MDHEN and SYDVKM. The CDR3 length is 14 residues. The CDR3: CASRTSGNTGELFF. The CDR3 DNA follows: TGTGCCAGCAGGACTAGCGGGAACACCGGGGAGCTGTTTTTT. Drawing the rest from reference TRBV28 and TRBJ2-2, the complete variable domain is DVKVTQSSRYLVKRTGEKVFLECVQDMDHENMFWYRQDPGLGLRLIYFSYDVKMKEKGDIPEGYSVSREKKERFSLILESASTNQTSMYLCASRTSGNTGELFFGEGSRLTVL.

V and J are TRBV19 and TRBJ2-1; 11 bases agree with TRBD2. Germline-derived CDR1 and CDR2 are LNHDA and SQIVND (reference sequence). V dropped 9 bases and J dropped 3; count of bases not matched to a gene: 22. CDR3 length: 20 residues. The CDR3 coding sequence is TGTGCCAGCCACAGTAAACTATCGGGAGACGGACTAGCGGGCTACAATGAGCAGTTCTTC. Translating it yields CASHSKLSGDGLAGYNEQFF.

The sample holds a few counts of this clone. This sequence joins TRBV30 and TRBJ1-6; TRBD1 aligns across 7 bases. V shed 3 bases, J shed 7 bases, and the junction held 9 bases outside the gene matches. Germline V gives CDR1 GTSNPN, CDR2 SVGIG (reference sequence). CDR3 length: 15 residues. The CDR3 loop is CAWREAGTVNSPLHF. DNA of the CDR3: TGTGCCTGGAGGGAAGCCGGGACAGTGAATTCACCCCTCCACTTT.

The chain is built from TRBV27 and TRBJ2-2, with TRBD2 as a possible D gene (6 bases). Per the germline V gene, CDR1 is MNHEY and CDR2 is SMNVEV (reference sequence). The CDR3 runs to 19 residues. Trimming removed 5 bases at V and 3 bases at J, with 25 bases between. The CDR3 nucleotides read TGTGCCAGCAGTCCCGGAGCTCGGAGGGCCCTCGGGTACACCGGGGAGCTGTTTTTT. Translated, it gives CASSPGARRALGYTGELFF.

The V and J genes are TRBV7-6 and TRBJ2-5; tentatively, D is TRBD1 (7 bases). Germline V gene data show CDR1 as SGHVS and CDR2 as FNYEAQ. This CDR3 has 14 residues. V gave up 4 bases and J gave up 5 bases, with 14 bases separating them. The chain's CDR3 is CASSSGGLGETQYF. DNA of the CDR3: TGTGCCAGCAGCTCAGGGGGGTTAGGGGAGACCCAGTACTTC.

J is TRBJ1-2 and V is TRBV28; 11 bases map to TRBD1. Germline V CDR1 and CDR2: MDHEN, SYDVKM. The CDR3 is 13 amino acids. V lost 8 bases to trimming and J lost 7 bases; unmatched junction nucleotides: 6. CDR3 bases: TGTGCCAGCCACGCCGGGACAGGGGGTGGCTACACCTTC. This codes for CASHAGTGGGYTF.

The gene calls are TRBV6-5 and TRBJ1-5, with 11 bases fitting TRBD1. The germline V gene has CDR1 MNHEY and CDR2 SVGAGI. The ends lost 6 bases at V and 4 bases at J; junction bases unmatched: 2. The CDR3 loop spans 14 amino acids. CDR3 coding DNA: TGTGCCAGCAGGGGACAGGGGGAGAATCAGCCCCAGCATTTT. Translation: CASRGQGENQPQHF.

The genes are TRBV5-1 and TRBJ1-2; the match to TRBD1 covers 8 bases. CDR1 SGHRS and CDR2 YFSETQ come from the germline V gene. This CDR3 spans 15 amino acids. With V trimmed by 4 bases and J by 0 bases, 5 bases remained unmatched. CDR3 residues: CASSRGQATNYGYTF. In nucleotides, the CDR3 is TGCGCCAGCAGCAGGGGACAGGCAACTAACTATGGCTACACCTTC.

This clone was counted a few times. V gene TRBV3-1 (or the pseudogene TRBV3-2) combines with J gene TRBJ1-1; D is unresolved. Germline CDR1 is LGHDT and CDR2 is YNNKEL (reference sequence). Trimming removed 4 bases at V and 11 bases at J, with 20 bases between. CDR3 length: 14 amino acids. CDR3 protein: CASSPPSGYRWAFF. The CDR3 nucleotides are TGTGCCAGCAGCCCCCCAAGCGGGTATCGGTGGGCTTTCTTT.

The CDR3, as DNA: TGTGCCAGCAGCCAGGGTGCGGCTAGCGGGTATGAGCAGTTCTTC. It is translated as CASSQGAASGYEQFF. The chain has TRBV3-1 (or the pseudogene TRBV3-2) and TRBJ2-1; 8 positions agree with TRBD2. The CDR3 loop spans 15 amino acids. Germline CDR1 reads LGHDT; CDR2 reads YNNKEL (reference sequence). V shed 3 bases and J 8 bases; nucleotides not matched to a gene: 9.

The V and J genes are TRBV20-1 and TRBJ2-1; D is undetermined. Trimming cost V 3 bases and J 5 bases, with 5 bases left between them. This CDR3 region has 11 residues. Germline V CDR1 and CDR2: DFQATT, SNEGSKA (reference sequence). Here the CDR3 DNA reads TGCAGTGCTAGCTGGCACAATGAGCAGTTCTTC. This translates into CSASWHNEQFF.

The chain carries TRBV7-2 and TRBJ2-1; 14 bases line up with TRBD2. The CDR3 sequence is 16 residues long. Germline V gives CDR1 SGHTA, CDR2 FQGNSA. The junction had 7 bases not matched to a gene; V was cut back by 3 bases and J by 9 bases. The chain's CDR3 is CASSFPGLAGGGEQFF. The CDR3 nucleotides read TGTGCCAGCAGCTTCCCCGGACTAGCGGGAGGTGGTGAGCAGTTCTTC.

The rearrangement joins TRBV7-2 to TRBJ2-7; 9 nucleotides align to TRBD1. Germline V gene data show CDR1 as SGHTA and CDR2 as FQGNSA. V lost 1 base to trimming and J lost 3 bases; unmatched junction nucleotides: 4. The CDR3 loop spans 15 amino acids. CDR3 sequence reads: CASSLVGTGHYEQYF. CDR3 sequence (DNA): TGTGCCAGCAGCTTAGTTGGGACAGGGCACTACGAGCAGTACTTC. The variable domain in full, with the rest retrieved from reference TRBV7-2 and TRBJ2-7, is GAGVSQSPSNKVTEKGKDVELRCDPISGHTALYWYRQSLGQGLEFLIYFQGNSAPDKSGLPSDRFSAERTGGSVSTLTIQRTQQEDSAVYLCASSLVGTGHYEQYFGPGTRLTVT.

The gene calls are TRBV11-2 and TRBJ2-5; D is possibly TRBD2 (5 bases). V was cut by 2 bases and J by 2 bases, with 12 bases left in between. CDR3 length equals 15 residues. Germline CDR1 reads SGHAT; CDR2 reads FQNNGV. CDR3 nucleotides: TGTGCCAGCAGCTTACGGGGAAACCCTCAAGAGACCCAGTACTTC. The encoded protein is CASSLRGNPQETQYF.

This chain links TRBV19 with TRBJ2-3; D uncertain. The V gene's germline CDR1 is LNHDA and CDR2 SQIVND (reference sequence). CDR3 length: 13 amino acids. The V end was cut by 3 bases, the J end by 7 bases, with 11 bases between. This CDR3 reads CASSISPRNTQYF. In DNA, the CDR3 is TGTGCCAGTAGTATCTCTCCCAGGAATACGCAGTATTTT.

The rearrangement uses TRBV30 and TRBJ1-3; 8 nucleotides align to TRBD1. From germline, CDR1 is GTSNPN and CDR2 SVGIG (reference sequence). The CDR3 spans 17 residues. Trimming cost V 2 bases and J 0 bases; bases outside gene matches: 9. CDR3 bases: TGTGCCTGGAGTTGGACAGGGTCCCCATCCTCTGGAAACACCATATATTTT. Translated: CAWSWTGSPSSGNTIYF.

This chain connects TRBV18 to TRBJ2-5; 8 nucleotides agree with TRBD1. The CDR3 spans 17 residues. Per the germline V gene, CDR1 is KGHSH and CDR2 is LQKENI. The V and J ends lost 2 bases and 2 bases, in that order; junction bases with no gene match: 10. Here the CDR3 DNA reads TGTGCCAGCTCACCATTCACCCGAGGGACAGGACAAGAGACCCAGTACTTC. It translates to CASSPFTRGTGQETQYF.